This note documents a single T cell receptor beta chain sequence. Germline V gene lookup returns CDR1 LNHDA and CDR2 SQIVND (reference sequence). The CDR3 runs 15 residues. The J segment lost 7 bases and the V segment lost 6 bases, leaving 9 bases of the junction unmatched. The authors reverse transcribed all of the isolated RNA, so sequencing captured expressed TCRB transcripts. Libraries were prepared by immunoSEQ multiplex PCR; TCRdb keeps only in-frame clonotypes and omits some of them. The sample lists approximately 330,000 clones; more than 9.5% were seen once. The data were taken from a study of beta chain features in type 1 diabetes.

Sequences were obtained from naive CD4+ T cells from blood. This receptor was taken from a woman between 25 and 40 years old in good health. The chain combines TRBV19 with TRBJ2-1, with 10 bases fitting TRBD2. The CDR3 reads CASSAPSGSKNEQFF. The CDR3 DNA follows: TGTGCCAGTAGCGCGCCTAGCGGGAGTAAAAATGAGCAGTTCTTC.